One and the same sample provided the 13 T cell receptor beta chains below, sequenced in a study of cytomegalovirus exposure and HLA in healthy donors. The PCR was carried out with 60 Vbeta primers and 13 Jbeta primers. TCRdb keeps only in-frame clones here, not all; method: immunoSEQ multiplex PCR. The table shows approximately 160,000 clones, with roughly 80% occurring only once. The sample consisted of PBMCs. Source of these receptors: a man younger than 35 in good health and CMV-seropositive.

The J gene is TRBJ2-1, the V gene TRBV4-3; 9 positions agree with TRBD2. Trimming cost V 5 bases and J 5 bases; bases outside gene matches: 10. This CDR3 region has 16 residues. The V gene's germline CDR1 is LGHNA and CDR2 YSLEER. CDR3 protein: CASSESHLAGNNEQFF. CDR3 sequence (DNA): TGCGCCAGCAGCGAATCTCATCTAGCGGGAAACAATGAGCAGTTCTTC.

This clone was found a few times. CDR3 nucleotides: TGTGCCAGCAGCTCCCAGGACAGGGGAAGCTACGAGCAGTACTTC. Encoded protein: CASSSQDRGSYEQYF. The chain carries TRBV11-2 and TRBJ2-7; 9 bases fit TRBD1. CDR1 SGHAT and CDR2 FQNNGV come from the germline V gene. The CDR3 sequence is 15 residues long. Trimming at V came to 4 bases and at J to 3 bases, leaving 7 bases not matched to a gene.

This clone occurred once. The chain combines TRBV7-6 with TRBJ1-3; 9 bases fit TRBD1. V lost 5 bases and J lost 2; bases outside the gene matches: 4. The CDR3 has 15 residues. Per germline, CDR1 SGHVS and CDR2 FNYEAQ. The CDR3 bases are TGTGCCAGCAGCGAGGGACAGGGCCCTGGAAACACCATATATTTT. Its protein product is CASSEGQGPGNTIYF.

This clone was observed once. The V gene is TRBV19, the J gene TRBJ1-3; D is unclear. Trimming removed 1 base from V and 0 bases from J, with 7 bases in between. This CDR3 is 15 amino acids long. CDR1 and CDR2 (germline): LNHDA, SQIVND (reference sequence). The DNA for the CDR3 is TGTGCCAGTAGTATAGGCGGGAACTCTGGAAACACCATATATTTT. It encodes CASSIGGNSGNTIYF.

The rearrangement joins TRBV28 to TRBJ1-1; no reliable D call. CDR3 length equals 15 residues. Germline-derived CDR1 and CDR2 are MDHEN and SYDVKM. The V and J ends lost 5 bases and 4 bases respectively, with 17 bases between them. The CDR3 nucleotides are TGTGCCAGCAGTCCCGTATTTATTGTCCCCACTGAAGCTTTCTTT. Translation: CASSPVFIVPTEAFF. The whole variable domain, remainder taken from reference TRBV28 and TRBJ1-1, is DVKVTQSSRYLVKRTGEKVFLECVQDMDHENMFWYRQDPGLGLRLIYFSYDVKMKEKGDIPEGYSVSREKKERFSLILESASTNQTSMYLCASSPVFIVPTEAFFGQGTRLTVV.

This chain connects TRBV19 to TRBJ2-3; D perhaps matches TRBD1 (5 bases). The CDR3 is 15 amino acids. Germline V lookup: CDR1 LNHDA, CDR2 SQIVND (reference sequence). V lost 3 bases to trimming and J lost 6 bases, with 16 bases between them. The CDR3 reads CASSMRQGLLDTQYF. The CDR3 nucleotides read TGTGCCAGTAGTATGAGGCAGGGCCTGTTGGATACGCAGTATTTT. Supplemented by reference TRBV19 and TRBJ2-3, the full variable domain reads DGGITQSPKYLFRKEGQNVTLSCEQNLNHDAMYWYRQDPGQGLRLIYYSQIVNDFQKGDIAEGYSVSREKKESFPLTVTSAQKNPTAFYLCASSMRQGLLDTQYFGPGTRLTVL.

This chain links TRBV29-1 with TRBJ1-1, with D maybe TRBD1 (6 bases). This CDR3 has 14 residues. The ends were cut back, 4 bases at V and 0 bases at J, with 12 bases in the middle. Germline CDR1 SQVTM, CDR2 ANQGSEA. In nucleotides, the CDR3 is TGCAGCGTTGTCGCAGGGACAATGAACACTGAAGCTTTCTTT. It translates to CSVVAGTMNTEAFF.

The V and J genes are TRBV4-1 and TRBJ2-7, with TRBD1 identical over 9 bases. The CDR3 contains 17 residues. Trimming took 4 bases from V and 3 from J; bases not matched to a gene: 13. Germline values: CDR1 MGHRA, CDR2 YSYEKL. CDR3 nucleotides: TGCGCCAGCAGCCCGATGCCGGGACAGGGATTGAGCTACGAGCAGTACTTC. It specifies CASSPMPGQGLSYEQYF.

This clone came up a few times. The rearrangement joins TRBV2 to TRBJ1-4; possibly TRBD1 for D (5 bases). Trimming shortened V by 6 bases and J by 2 bases, and 10 bases separated the two germline ends. The germline gives CDR1 SNHLY, CDR2 FYNNEI. The CDR3 totals 14 residues. The CDR3 coding sequence is TGTGCCAGCAGATCGGACACCACTAATGAAAAACTGTTTTTT. This translates into CASRSDTTNEKLFF. The full variable domain, its missing parts supplied by reference TRBV2 and TRBJ1-4, is EPEVTQTPSHQVTQMGQEVILRCVPISNHLYFYWYRQILGQKVEFLVSFYNNEISEKSEIFDDQFSVERPDGSNFTLKIRSTKLEDSAMYFCASRSDTTNEKLFFGSGTQLSVL.

This clone was counted once. The CDR3 DNA sequence: TGTGCCAGCTCTGGGGGGATGAGAACTTACAATGAGCAGTTCTTC. This sequence encodes CASSGGMRTYNEQFF. The chain employs TRBV6-1 and TRBJ2-1; perhaps TRBD2 as D (6 bases). This CDR3 spans 15 amino acids. Deletions cut 8 bases from V and 4 bases from J, with 18 bases between. Germline-derived CDR1 and CDR2 are MNHNS and SASEGT.

The rearrangement links TRBV25-1 to TRBJ2-1; D is perhaps TRBD2 (6 bases). The CDR3 is made up of 17 amino acids. Trimming shortened V by 6 bases and J by 5 bases, and 23 bases separated the two germline ends. From germline, CDR1 is MGHDK and CDR2 SYGVNS. The CDR3, as DNA: TGTGCCAGCAGCCCCCCCATCCTCCGGGGGATGGACAATGAGCAGTTCTTC. Protein sequence: CASSPPILRGMDNEQFF.

This chain connects TRBV27 to TRBJ2-2; 8 bases line up with TRBD2. V lost 6 bases to trimming and J lost 7 bases; unmatched junction nucleotides: 10. The CDR3 has 15 amino acids. CDR1 and CDR2 from the germline V gene are MNHEY and SMNVEV (reference sequence). CDR3 nucleotide sequence: TGTGCCAGCAGGCCCGGGAGGGTTGAATTCGGGGAGCTGTTTTTT. It yields the protein CASRPGRVEFGELFF.

The chain has TRBV7-2 and TRBJ2-7; D not certain. The CDR3 contains 14 residues. Trimming took off 1 base at V and 6 bases at J, with 13 bases between the two ends. Per germline, CDR1 SGHTA and CDR2 FQGNSA. The CDR3, as DNA: TGTGCCAGCAGCTTAGGCGGATCTCGGGTCGAGCAGTACTTC. It translates to CASSLGGSRVEQYF.